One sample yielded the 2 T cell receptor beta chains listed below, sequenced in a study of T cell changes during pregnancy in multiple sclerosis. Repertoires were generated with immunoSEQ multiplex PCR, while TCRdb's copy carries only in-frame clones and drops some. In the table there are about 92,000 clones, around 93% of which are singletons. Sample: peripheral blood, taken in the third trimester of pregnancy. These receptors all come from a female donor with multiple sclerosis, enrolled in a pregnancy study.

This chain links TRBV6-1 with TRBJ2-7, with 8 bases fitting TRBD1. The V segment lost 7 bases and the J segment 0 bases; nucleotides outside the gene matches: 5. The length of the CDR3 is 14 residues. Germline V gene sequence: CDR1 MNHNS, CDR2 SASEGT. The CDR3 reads CASTRDRSSYEQYF. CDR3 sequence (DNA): TGTGCCAGCACCCGGGACAGGAGCTCCTACGAGCAGTACTTC.

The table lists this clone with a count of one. The CDR3 DNA is TGCGCCAGCAGCTCCGACGGGGTTCAGTATGAAAAACTGTTTTTT. Translation: CASSSDGVQYEKLFF. The gene calls are TRBV5-1 and TRBJ1-4, with D unresolved. The CDR3 covers 15 residues. The V and J ends lost 3 bases and 6 bases respectively, with 15 bases between them. Germline-derived CDR1 and CDR2 are SGHRS and YFSETQ.